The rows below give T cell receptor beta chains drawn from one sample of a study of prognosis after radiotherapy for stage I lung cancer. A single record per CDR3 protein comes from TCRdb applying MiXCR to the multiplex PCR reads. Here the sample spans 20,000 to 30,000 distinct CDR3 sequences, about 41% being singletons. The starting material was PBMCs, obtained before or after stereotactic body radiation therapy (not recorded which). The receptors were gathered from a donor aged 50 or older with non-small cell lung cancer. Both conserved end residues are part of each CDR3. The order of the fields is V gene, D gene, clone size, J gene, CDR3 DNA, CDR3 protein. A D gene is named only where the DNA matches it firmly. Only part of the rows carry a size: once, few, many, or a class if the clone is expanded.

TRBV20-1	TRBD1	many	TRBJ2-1	TGCAGTGCCCGACAGGGGAGCTCCTACAATGAGCAGTTCTTC	CSARQGSSYNEQFF
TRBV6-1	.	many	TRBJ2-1	TGTGCCAGCAGACCCAGGGACATTATAGGGGGCAATGAGCAGTTCTTC	CASRPRDIIGGNEQFF
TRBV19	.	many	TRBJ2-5	TGTGCCAGTAGTGCGCGCCAAGGTCGGCAAGAGACCCAGTACTTC	CASSARQGRQETQYF
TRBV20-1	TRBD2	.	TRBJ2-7	TGCAGTGCCAAGACTAGCGGCGCCTACGAGCAGTACTTC	CSAKTSGAYEQYF
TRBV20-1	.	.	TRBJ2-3	TGCAGTGCTGGTACTATCGGGGGCACAGATACGCAGTATTTT	CSAGTIGGTDTQYF
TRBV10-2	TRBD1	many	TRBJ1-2	TGCGCCAGCAGTGAGACCGGACAGGATGGCTACACCTTC	CASSETGQDGYTF
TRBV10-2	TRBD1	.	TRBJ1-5	TGCGCCAGCAGTGAAGCTTTAGGGGGCCAGCCCCAGCATTTT	CASSEALGGQPQHF
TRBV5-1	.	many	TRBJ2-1	TGCGCCAGCAGCTTGGGGCTAACCAATGAGCAGTTCTTC	CASSLGLTNEQFF
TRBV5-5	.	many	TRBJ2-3	TGTGCCAGCAGCTCGCGACTAGGCGGATCCCTAGATACGCAGTATTTT	CASSSRLGGSLDTQYF
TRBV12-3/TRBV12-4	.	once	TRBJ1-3	TGTGCCAGCAGTTTCAGGAGCTCTGGAAACACCATATATTTT	CASSFRSSGNTIYF
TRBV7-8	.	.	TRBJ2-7	TGTGCCAGCAGCACTAAGAGGGGGGACTTACGGGAGCAGTACTTC	CASSTKRGDLREQYF
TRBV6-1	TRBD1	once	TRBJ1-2	TGTGCCAGCATTTGCGTCTCTGGGGGACAGTCTTATGGCTACACCTTC	CASICVSGGQSYGYTF
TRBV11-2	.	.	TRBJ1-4	TGTGCCAGCAGCTTCCGCTTGTCCAAACTGTTTTTT	CASSFRLSKLFF
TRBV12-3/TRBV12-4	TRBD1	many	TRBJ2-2	TGTGCCAGCACCTGGTCCAGGGGGAGTACCGGGGAGCTGTTTTTT	CASTWSRGSTGELFF
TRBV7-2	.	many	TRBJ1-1	TGTGCCAGCAGCTTAACGGGGGGCCGGACTGAAGCTTTCTTT	CASSLTGGRTEAFF
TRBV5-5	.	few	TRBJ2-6	TGTGCCAGCAGCTTGTTCTCGTGGAACTCTGGGGCCAACGTCCTGACTTTC	CASSLFSWNSGANVLTF
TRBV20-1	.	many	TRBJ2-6	TGCAGTGCTAGCACTCATCCCGGTTCGGCCAACGTCCTGACTTTC	CSASTHPGSANVLTF
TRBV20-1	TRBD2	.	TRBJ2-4	TGCAGTGCTAGGGGACTAGCCGTGGGGTTTGGGGCCAAAAACATTCAGTACTTC	CSARGLAVGFGAKNIQYF
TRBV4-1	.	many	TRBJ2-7	TGCGCCAGCAGCCTAGCGCTCTCCTACGAGCAGTACTTC	CASSLALSYEQYF
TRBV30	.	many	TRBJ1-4	TGTGCCTGGGGGGTCAGTAGCCAAGGTGAAAAACTGTTTTTT	CAWGVSSQGEKLFF
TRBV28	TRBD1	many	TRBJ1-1	TGTGCCAGCAGCTCCGGGACAGGGGTGGTGACTGAAGCTTTCTTT	CASSSGTGVVTEAFF
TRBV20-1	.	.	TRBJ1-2	TGCAGTGCTAGGGACGGCATGGAAGGGTCGGATAGGGGCTACACCTTC	CSARDGMEGSDRGYTF
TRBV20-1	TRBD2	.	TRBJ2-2	TGCAGTGCTAGCGGGGCAGCGGGGCGGACTTGGGAGCTGTTTTTT	CSASGAAGRTWELFF
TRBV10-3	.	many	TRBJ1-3	TGTGCCATCAGTGCCGGGGACACCATATATTTT	CAISAGDTIYF
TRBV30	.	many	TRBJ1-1	TGTGCCTGGATGGAGTACACTGAAGCTTTCTTT	CAWMEYTEAFF
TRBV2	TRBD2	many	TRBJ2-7	TGTGCCACCTCAGCGGGACGGGACTACGAGCAGTACTTC	CATSAGRDYEQYF
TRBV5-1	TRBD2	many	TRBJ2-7	TGCGCCAGCAGCCCCGGACTAGCGGGGACACTCTACGAGCAGTACTTC	CASSPGLAGTLYEQYF
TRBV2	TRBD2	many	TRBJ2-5	TGTGCCAGCAGGGACCTAGCGGCCCAAGAGACCCAGTACTTC	CASRDLAAQETQYF
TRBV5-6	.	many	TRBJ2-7	TGTGCCAGCAGTGAACCGGAGGACACAGAGCAGTACTTC	CASSEPEDTEQYF
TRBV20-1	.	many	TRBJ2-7	TGCAGTGCTAGAAGGACTGGAACCTACGAGCAGTACTTC	CSARRTGTYEQYF
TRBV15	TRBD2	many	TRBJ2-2	TGTGCCACCAGCAGGGACCTAGCGGGGGGAGACACCGGGGAGCTGTTTTTT	CATSRDLAGGDTGELFF
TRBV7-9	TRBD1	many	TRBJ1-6	TGTGCCAGCAGCGCTGGGACAGTAAATAATTCACCCCTCCACTTT	CASSAGTVNNSPLHF
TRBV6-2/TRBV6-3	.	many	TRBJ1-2	TGTGCCAGCAGTTCCTTCACGAGACAGTCCTATGGCTACACCTTC	CASSSFTRQSYGYTF
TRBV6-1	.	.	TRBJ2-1	TGTGCCAGCAGTAAAAATGAGCAGTTCTTC	CASSKNEQFF
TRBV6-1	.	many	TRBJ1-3	TGTGCCAGCAGTGTACTGCGGCCGCAAGATGGAAACACCATATATTTT	CASSVLRPQDGNTIYF
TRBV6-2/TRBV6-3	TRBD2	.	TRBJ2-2	TGTGCCAGCGAGGCGGGGGGTAACACCGGGGAGCTGTTTTTT	CASEAGGNTGELFF
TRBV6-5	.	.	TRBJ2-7	TGTGCCATCAGTTACGGATACGAGCAGTACTTC	CAISYGYEQYF
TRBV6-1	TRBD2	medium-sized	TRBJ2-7	TGTGCCAGCAGCAATCTAGCGGGAGACGAGCAGTACTTC	CASSNLAGDEQYF
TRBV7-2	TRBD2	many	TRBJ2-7	TGTGCCAGCAGCATACCGCCGGGACTAGCGCTAGACTACGAGCAGTACTTC	CASSIPPGLALDYEQYF
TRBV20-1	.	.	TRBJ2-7	TGCAGTGCTAGAGACCCCAGGACAGATCGCTACGAGCAGTACTTC	CSARDPRTDRYEQYF
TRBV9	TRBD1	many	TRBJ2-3	TGTGCCAGCAGCGTAGGCAGGGGGATCACAGATACGCAGTATTTT	CASSVGRGITDTQYF
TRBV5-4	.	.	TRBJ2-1	TGTGCCAGCAGCTTGGGCAGGGATTCCTACAATGAGCAGTTCTTC	CASSLGRDSYNEQFF
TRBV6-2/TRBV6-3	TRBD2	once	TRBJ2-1	TGTGCCACTCTCACCTCTAGCGGAGCCACATCCTACAATGAGAAGTTCTTC	CATLTSSGATSYNEKFF
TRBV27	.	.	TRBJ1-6	TGTGCCACCTCGGACAGTGGGAGATATAATTCGCCCCTCCACTTT	CATSDSGRYNSPLHF
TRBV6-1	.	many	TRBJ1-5	TGTGCCAGCAGTGTTATTGATAGACAGCCCCAGCATTTT	CASSVIDRQPQHF
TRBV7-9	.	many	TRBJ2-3	TGTGCCAGCAATCGATTCTCCACAGATACGCAGTATTTT	CASNRFSTDTQYF
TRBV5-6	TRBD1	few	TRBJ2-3	TGTGCCAGCAGAAGCGAACCCGGGACAGGGCACACAGATACGCAGTATTTT	CASRSEPGTGHTDTQYF
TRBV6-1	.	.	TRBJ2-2	TGTGCCAGCAATACAGGGCGACGTAACAACGAACACGCCGGGGAGCTGTTTTTT	CASNTGRRNNEHAGELFF
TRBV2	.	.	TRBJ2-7	TGTGCCAGCAGTGAAAGGGGGTACGATCAGTACTTC	CASSERGYDQYF
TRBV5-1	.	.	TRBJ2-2	TGCGCCAACAGCTGGGCCTCCACCGGGGAGCTGTTTTTT	CANSWASTGELFF
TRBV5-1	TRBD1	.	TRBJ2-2	TGCGCCAGCAGCTCGGGACAGGGCGCCGGAACCTGGGAGCTGTTTTTT	CASSSGQGAGTWELFF
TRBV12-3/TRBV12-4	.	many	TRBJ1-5	TGTGCCAGCAGTCCACAATCCAATCAGCCCCAGCATTTT	CASSPQSNQPQHF
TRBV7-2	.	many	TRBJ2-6	TGTGCCAGCAGCTTAAGTCGGGTTGGGGCCAACGTCCTGACTTTC	CASSLSRVGANVLTF